The T cell receptor (beta chain) described here comes from a study of T cells in Graves' hyperthyroidism and ophthalmopathy. Study-level findings and limits: Blood also showed most of the thyroid clonotypes that were expanded above 0.001.

A few counts support this clonotype. Its antigen remains unknown. RNA transcripts were the template for amplifying TCR beta CDR3 regions. Using the HTBI primer set, a first-round RT-PCR was run on the TCR CDR3. MiXCR was run by TCRdb on the multiplex PCR reads, yielding one entry per CDR3 protein. The data show under 700,000 distinct CDR3 sequences, roughly a sixth seen once. This receptor was identified in a woman under 30 with Graves' hyperthyroidism. Sample: blood.

The CDR3 sequence: CASSFLTTSGGAYEQYF. The CDR3 DNA is TGTGCCAGCAGTTTCCTTACCACTAGCGGGGGGGCCTACGAGCAGTACTTC. V and J are TRBV27 and TRBJ2-7, with TRBD2 identical over 13 bases. J lost 2 bases, V lost 3 bases, and 7 bases had no gene match. This CDR3 is built from 17 residues. CDR1 and CDR2 from the germline V gene are MNHEY and SMNVEV (reference sequence).